This T cell receptor (beta chain) was captured in a study of Graves' ophthalmopathy and Graves' hyperthyroidism listed by TCRdb under 2018. About the study as a whole: Peripheral blood samples were taken at the time of initial diagnosis, before any treatment was given. In more than five hyperthyroidism patients, the T-cell repertoires found in thyroid tissue were compared with those found in blood. To explore V-J signatures that separate ophthalmopathy from hyperthyroidism, a discovery set of about 98 patients was enrolled, consisting of more than 40 with ophthalmopathy and about 60 with stable hyperthyroidism. After sampling, hyperthyroidism patients received methimazole starting at 30 mg daily, and ophthalmopathy patients received high-dose intravenous methylprednisolone. In total, approximately 130 blood samples were TCR-sequenced: under 45 ophthalmopathy, some 80 hyperthyroidism and some 17 hyperthyroidism-to-ophthalmopathy patients. An independent validation cohort was composed of approximately 18 hyperthyroidism patients and around 16 patients who later progressed from hyperthyroidism to ophthalmopathy. TCR beta repertoire signatures were used to distinguish Graves' ophthalmopathy from Graves' hyperthyroidism and to predict progression to ophthalmopathy. Results the study describes overall, beyond this receptor: In validation, the model predicted ophthalmopathy progression with nearly 71% sensitivity and approximately 72% specificity; around twelve predicted patients were CT-confirmed with GO in a median of approximately 6.2 months. Among expanded thyroid clonotypes with frequency above 0.001, most also showed up in blood, which suggests that blood repertoires may reflect the thyroid immune response. Sample size was not predetermined statistically, and investigators were not blinded to group allocation. Ophthalmopathy was separated from stable hyperthyroidism by the 13-signature model with about 88% sensitivity and less than 82% specificity in cross-validation and with 80%/75% in the test set.

TCR beta CDR3 regions were amplified from RNA transcripts for repertoire sequencing. A first-round RT-PCR used HTBI primers with the Qiagen OneStep RT-PCR kit, followed by a second-round multiplex PCR, size selection and purification. The libraries underwent paired-end sequencing with 100 bp reads on an Illumina HiSeq2000. As for the original processing: Reads were processed with SOAPnuke, discarding reads with adapters, uncalled bases, mean Phred below 15, or no exact constant-primer or identifier match. COPE v1.2.5 was used to merge the high-quality paired reads. Clonotypes were defined as unique nucleotide sequences and were aligned to IMGT TRB V, D and J references using MiTCR v1.1. The analysis was limited to V-J combinations with a frequency above 0.0001, which together covered 99.2% of the repertoires. For each V-J combination, a TCR clonal expansion and chaos score was defined as the ratio of F50 clonal expansion to chaos observed in the TCRdist matrix. Welch's t-statistics and random forest were used to reduce the features to 10 to 15 V-J combinations, which were then used as input to a naive Bayes classifier. Thyroid-blood repertoire similarity was quantified with the Morisita-Horn index. The raw public data were reprocessed by TCRdb itself: fastp quality trimming at Q25, MiXCR clonotype calling, in-frame beta chains only. Every entry covers one CDR3 protein and lists the most common genes and DNA from its rows. The V and J calls follow TCRdb's processing rather than the paper's. The sample includes around 670,000 distinct CDR3 sequences, with 35% to 50% observed a single time. About 40% of the sample rests with the top ten.

Points on this clonotype: Its antigen specificity is not known. No clone much larger than this one lies a single base away; base qualities are absent.

Ophthalmopathy patients had moderately to severely active disease, Clinical Activity Score of at least 3, NOSPECS grade of at least 4, and disease duration under 3 months. Patients with other autoimmune diseases, uncontrolled infections, pregnancy or lactation were excluded from the study. Diagnosis relied on clinical symptoms, serum thyroxine, TRAb, thyroid ultrasound and orbital computed tomography. Ficoll-Paque density gradient centrifugation was used to isolate PBMCs from around 10 ml of fresh peripheral blood. Trizol reagent was used to extract the total RNA, and its quality was then checked on an Agilent 2100 Bioanalyzer. CDR3 length: 12 amino acids, cysteine to phenylalanine. Only the CDR3 part of the read is kept: 36 bases, read in frame from the first base. A distance of 10 bases separates the germline ends of V and J, which lose 6 bases and 2 bases respectively. According to the germline V gene (reference sequence), CDR1 reads DFQATT and CDR2 reads SNEGSKA.

The clonotype originates from an adult man with Graves' ophthalmopathy. Material for sequencing was peripheral blood. The receptor chain draws on TRBV20-1 and TRBJ2-5; the D region possibly corresponds to TRBD1 (5 bases align). The DNA sequence is as follows: TGCAGTGCAGCCAGGGATCAAGAGACCCAGTACTTC. It translates as CSAARDQETQYF.